These 18 T cell receptor beta chains share one sample of origin, sequenced in a study of T cells in Graves' hyperthyroidism and ophthalmopathy (dated by TCRdb to between 2019 and 2020). Libraries were built with multiplex PCR. Data came from an Illumina HiSeq 2000. Amplification of TCR beta CDR3 regions was carried out from RNA transcripts. A first-round RT-PCR of the TCR CDR3 used the HTBI primer set with the Qiagen OneStep RT-PCR kit. The public reads were reanalyzed by TCRdb: fastp trimming at Q25, MiXCR alignment, in-frame beta chains only. Identical CDR3 protein sequences are pooled into one entry, listed with their most common genes and DNA. The sample includes about 590,000 distinct CDR3 sequences, with about 15% observed a single time. The ten largest clones capture roughly 7.3% of the sample. The sequencing input was blood. The receptors originated from a woman aged 25 to 39 with Graves' hyperthyroidism.

V gene TRBV4-3 combines with J gene TRBJ2-3, with 8 nucleotides matching TRBD2. The CDR3 is 18 amino acids. Per the germline V gene, CDR1 is LGHNA and CDR2 is YSLEER. The V segment lost 3 bases and the J segment 5 bases; nucleotides outside the gene matches: 16. CDR3 protein: CASSHGLPSGYFVDTQYF. The CDR3 DNA reads as TGCGCCAGCAGCCATGGCCTTCCTAGCGGGTATTTCGTAGATACGCAGTATTTT.

This clonotype showed up just a few times. The genes are TRBV5-8 and TRBJ2-3; TRBD2 aligns across 7 bases. The CDR3 contains 16 residues. The germline gives CDR1 SGHTS, CDR2 YDEGEE. With V trimmed by 1 base and J by 0 bases, 5 bases remained unmatched. Written as DNA, the CDR3 is TGTGCCAGCAGCTTGTATCTTAGCGGGAGCACAGATACGCAGTATTTT. Its translation: CASSLYLSGSTDTQYF.

This rearrangement joins TRBV4-1 to TRBJ2-7; D is unclear. V was trimmed by 1 base and J by 0 bases, leaving 13 bases between them. Germline assignment: CDR1 MGHRA and CDR2 YSYEKL. The CDR3 runs 16 residues. As DNA, the CDR3 is TGCGCCAGCAGCCAAGGGGCAGTGGGCAGCTCCTACGAGCAGTACTTC. It is translated as CASSQGAVGSSYEQYF.

The V call is TRBV9, the J call TRBJ2-7; 9 bases are a match to TRBD1. CDR1 and CDR2 from the germline V gene are SGDLS and YYNGEE. With 3 bases clipped from V and 6 bases from J, the junction kept 7 bases outside the gene matches. The CDR3 runs to 14 residues. The CDR3 nucleotides read TGTGCCAGCAGCGGACCGGGACAGGGTGGCGAGCAGTACTTC. Its translation: CASSGPGQGGEQYF.

This clonotype was detected a few times. A much more abundant neighbour one base away suggests this may be a read error. The CDR3 spells CASSLSSAYEQCF. CDR3 nucleotide sequence: TGTGCCAGCAGTTTATCTTCGGCCTACGAGCAGTGCTTC. V and J are TRBV27 and TRBJ2-7, with no clear D. Germline V gene lookup returns CDR1 MNHEY and CDR2 SMNVEV (reference sequence). This CDR3 contains 13 residues.

This clonotype was observed many times. The chain carries TRBV10-2 and TRBJ2-3; 8 bases are a match to TRBD1. The germline V gene has CDR1 WSHSY and CDR2 SAAADI. V lost 5 bases to trimming and J lost 4 bases; unmatched junction nucleotides: 8. The CDR3 runs 15 residues. The CDR3 DNA follows: TGCGCCAGCAGTATCCAGGGGGCATCATCAGATACGCAGTATTTT. Its translation is CASSIQGASSDTQYF.

Comments on this clonotype: With a much larger clone just one base away, this may be a read error. The missing conserved phenylalanine or tryptophan at the end of this CDR3 makes a read error likely. The V gene is TRBV5-6, the J gene TRBJ2-1, with D unresolved. Trimming removed 2 bases at V and 4 bases at J, with 7 bases between. In germline, CDR1 is SGHDT, CDR2 YYEEEE. The CDR3 totals 13 residues. CDR3 sequence: CASSFVEYNEQFL. The CDR3 region has the DNA TGTGCCAGCAGCTTCGTCGAGTACAATGAGCAGTTCCTC.

This clonotype occurred a few times. This rearrangement joins TRBV29-1 to TRBJ1-1; D is possibly TRBD1 (5 bases). V dropped 6 bases and J dropped 4 bases, with 9 bases sitting between them. This CDR3 region has 11 residues. Germline V CDR1 and CDR2: SQVTM, ANQGSEA. The CDR3: CSVGVFTEAFF. CDR3 coding DNA: TGCAGCGTGGGGGTGTTCACTGAAGCTTTCTTT. The complete variable domain, with remaining parts taken from reference TRBV29-1 and TRBJ1-1, reads SAVISQKPSRDICQRGTSLTIQCQVDSQVTMMFWYRQQPGQSLTLIATANQGSEATYESGFVIDKFPISRPNLTFSTLTVSNMSPEDSSIYLCSVGVFTEAFFGQGTRLTVV.

This clonotype was seen only a few times. V is TRBV6-2 or TRBV6-3 and J is TRBJ2-5; 9 nucleotides align to TRBD2. The germline V gene has CDR1 MNHEY and CDR2 SVGEGT. The CDR3 runs to 14 residues. The V gene end was trimmed by 7 bases and the J gene end by 2 bases; junction bases not matched to a gene: 5. The CDR3 here is CASTEGLAQETQYF. CDR3 bases: TGTGCCAGCACGGAGGGACTAGCACAAGAGACCCAGTACTTC.

This clonotype was seen at least ten times. Relative to the germline gene, one junction end is altered; a read error may explain this. The rearrangement uses TRBV12-3 or TRBV12-4 and TRBJ2-1; D gene ambiguous. This CDR3 has 13 residues. CDR3 amino acids: CASTLGTYNEQFF. CDR3 nucleotide sequence: TGTGCCAGCACTTTAGGGACCTACAATGAGCAGTTCTTC.

There are a few counts of this clonotype. The CDR3 DNA reads as TGTGCCATCAGTGACCTAGCGGACACCGGGGAGCTGTTTTTT. Its translation is CAISDLADTGELFF. This chain links TRBV10-3 with TRBJ2-2, with 7 bases matching TRBD2. Germline V gene sequence: CDR1 ENHRY, CDR2 SYGVKD. The V gene end was trimmed by 3 bases and the J gene end by 3 bases; junction bases not matched to a gene: 1. The CDR3 extends over 14 amino acids.

To note about this clonotype: This may come from a read error, since a much larger clone is one base off. This chain connects TRBV5-1 to TRBJ2-3; TRBD2 aligns across 9 bases. Per germline, CDR1 SGHRS and CDR2 YFSETQ. CDR3 length equals 14 residues. The CDR3 coding sequence is TGCGCCGGCAGAACTAGCGGGTTGGGAGATACGCAGTATTTT. Translating gives CAGRTSGLGDTQYF.

Comment on this clonotype: With a much larger clone just one base away, this may be a read error. The V gene is TRBV7-2, the J gene TRBJ1-2; D not resolved. V was pared by 5 bases and J by 4 bases, with 17 bases between. CDR3 size: 15 residues. The germline CDR1 and CDR2 sequences are SGHTA and FQGNSA. The CDR3 region has the DNA TGTGCCAGCAGCCCTCCGGGCGGACCAGCCTATGGCTACACCTTC. This gives the protein CASSPPGGPAYGYTF.

This clonotype came up many times. The gene calls are TRBV20-1 and TRBJ2-7; possible D gene TRBD2, 5 bases. The germline V gene has CDR1 DFQATT and CDR2 SNEGSKA (reference sequence). CDR3 length equals 11 residues. Trimming left V 7 bases short and J 0 bases short, with 7 bases between. CDR3 sequence (DNA): TGCAGTGGGGAGCACTCCTACGAGCAGTACTTC. Amino acids: CSGEHSYEQYF.

The V call is TRBV30, the J call TRBJ2-1, with a weak D call TRBD2 (5 bases). The J call may be incorrect, as the DNA end agrees better with TRBJ2-7. The CDR3 consists of 15 residues. Germline V gene lookup returns CDR1 GTSNPN and CDR2 SVGIG (reference sequence). The chain's CDR3 is CAWSVAHGGYNEQYF. The DNA of the CDR3 is TGTGCCTGGAGTGTGGCCCACGGAGGCTACAATGAGCAGTACTTC.

This clonotype was observed at least ten times. The chain carries TRBV19 and TRBJ2-5; 8 positions match TRBD2. V shed 5 bases, J shed 4 bases, and the junction held 12 bases outside the gene matches. Germline-derived CDR1 and CDR2 are LNHDA and SQIVND (reference sequence). This CDR3 is built from 16 residues. The CDR3 DNA reads as TGTGCCAGTAGTGCTAGCGGGCTGGAGATGAGAGAGACCCAGTACTTC. This translates into CASSASGLEMRETQYF.

This clonotype occurred many times. CDR3: CASSSSTRGGRDTQYF. CDR3 DNA sequence: TGTGCCAGCAGCTCGTCGACCCGCGGGGGCCGAGATACGCAGTATTTT. This rearrangement joins TRBV12-3 or TRBV12-4 to TRBJ2-3; tentatively, D is TRBD2 (7 bases). The CDR3 runs 16 residues. Trimming took 6 bases from V and 5 from J, leaving 21 bases between them.

This chain uses TRBV4-1 with TRBJ1-5; tentative D call: TRBD1 (6 bases). The CDR3 has 16 residues. Trimming cost V 1 base and J 4 bases, with 14 bases left between them. In germline, CDR1 is MGHRA, CDR2 YSYEKL. The CDR3 nucleotides read TGCGCCAGCAGCCAAGTACCCGGGACATCGAATCAGCCCCAGCATTTT. Translation gives CASSQVPGTSNQPQHF.